What follows describes a single T cell receptor beta chain. The sample originates from a study of OX40 agonist ivuxolimab in advanced cancers. The overall study: Subjects had a mean age of roughly 60 years, with a range of roughly 20 to 79; around 83% were male.

Germline values: CDR1 SQVTM, CDR2 ANQGSEA. V was cut by 3 bases and J by 0 bases, with 7 bases left in between. This CDR3 is 13 amino acids long. Libraries were prepared by immunoSEQ multiplex PCR; TCRdb keeps only in-frame clonotypes and omits some of them. The sample shows 45,000 to 65,000 clones, 88% of them seen only once. The rearrangement uses TRBV29-1 and TRBJ2-3; no definite D call. The sample in question was CD4+ or CD8+ T cells sorted from blood, obtained in a trial of the OX40 agonist ivuxolimab. The clonotype comes from an adult with an advanced solid tumor such as melanoma, head and neck, liver or kidney cancer. This chain's CDR3 is CSVDPRSTDTQYF. The CDR3 DNA sequence: TGCAGCGTTGACCCACGGAGCACAGATACGCAGTATTTT.